The 24 T cell receptor beta chains given below trace back to one sample, sequenced in a study of shared clonotypes between healthy human individuals. Here immunoSEQ multiplex PCR was the method, and the copy in TCRdb shows in-frame clones only, minus some. In the table there are roughly 810,000 clones, 96% of which are singletons. In the naive CD8 group, cells lacked CD45RO and were positively selected for CCR7, so terminally differentiated effector memory CD45RA+ cells were left out. Sequencing was carried out using naive CD8+ T cells sorted from blood. Source of these receptors: a man aged 25-45 years in good health.

The chain recombines TRBV25-1 with TRBJ1-2; perhaps TRBD1 as D (5 bases). V gave up 3 bases and J gave up 7 bases, with 12 bases separating them. The CDR3 runs 13 residues. In germline, CDR1 is MGHDK, CDR2 SYGVNS. The CDR3 DNA follows: TGTGCCAGCAGTGATTGGGGCGCCGGTGGCTACACCTTC. As protein: CASSDWGAGGYTF.

V is TRBV27 and J is TRBJ2-7; D remains ambiguous. Germline V gives CDR1 MNHEY, CDR2 SMNVEV (reference sequence). The CDR3 consists of 13 residues. The V end was cut by 4 bases, the J end by 0 bases, with 7 bases between. The CDR3 nucleotides are TGTGCCAGCAGTTATCGGCCCTCCTACGAGCAGTACTTC. Translating gives CASSYRPSYEQYF.

The chain employs TRBV7-9 and TRBJ2-7; 10 nucleotides agree with TRBD2. In germline, CDR1 is SEHNR, CDR2 FQNEAQ (reference sequence). This CDR3 is 15 amino acids long. The V gene end was trimmed by 5 bases and the J gene end by 3 bases; junction bases not matched to a gene: 7. The CDR3 bases are TGTGCCAGCAGCAAGCTAGCGGGAGCGGACTACGAGCAGTACTTC. Translated, it gives CASSKLAGADYEQYF.

The genes are TRBV6-5 and TRBJ2-7, with unresolved D. The V gene's germline CDR1 is MNHEY and CDR2 SVGAGI. V gave up 2 bases and J gave up 5 bases, with 7 bases separating them. The CDR3 is 12 amino acids. The CDR3 spells CASSYKGNEQYF. CDR3 bases: TGTGCCAGCAGTTACAAAGGGAACGAGCAGTACTTC.

The chain uses TRBV13 and TRBJ2-7; TRBD1 might be the D (5 bases). Trimming removed 2 bases from V and 4 bases from J, with 12 bases in between. Germline assignment: CDR1 PRHDT and CDR2 FYEKMQ (reference sequence). The length of the CDR3 is 14 residues. The CDR3: CASSLTTSGYEQYF. The CDR3 DNA sequence: TGTGCCAGCAGCTTAACTACCTCAGGGTACGAGCAGTACTTC.

This chain joins TRBV2 and TRBJ1-1; D is uncertain. Germline-derived CDR1 and CDR2 are SNHLY and FYNNEI. The ends were cut back, 8 bases at V and 3 bases at J, with 10 bases in the middle. This CDR3 spans 12 amino acids. Here the CDR3 reads CASLGIYTEAFF. CDR3 in DNA: TGTGCCAGCTTAGGGATTTACACTGAAGCTTTCTTT.

The chain carries TRBV4-3 and TRBJ1-5; TRBD1 might be the D (6 bases). There are 16 residues in the CDR3. Germline CDR1 is LGHNA and CDR2 is YSLEER. The V end lost 0 bases, the J end lost 7 bases, and 16 bases lay between the germline ends. The CDR3 loop reads CASSQDGVGGGQPQHF. In DNA, the CDR3 is TGCGCCAGCAGCCAAGACGGTGTTGGGGGCGGACAGCCCCAGCATTTT.

The rearrangement links TRBV7-9 to TRBJ2-1, with D unresolved. V lost 2 bases to trimming and J lost 2 bases, with 10 bases between them. The germline V gene encodes CDR1 SEHNR and CDR2 FQNEAQ (reference sequence). This CDR3 spans 15 amino acids. CDR3 region: CASSLRPEPYNEQFF. In DNA form, the CDR3 reads TGTGCCAGCAGCTTACGACCGGAACCCTACAATGAGCAGTTCTTC.

DNA of the CDR3: TGCAGCGCAATTCCTCGGGGAACTGAGCAGTTCTTC. Encoded protein: CSAIPRGTEQFF. The chain couples TRBV29-1 to TRBJ2-1; D is perhaps TRBD2 (5 bases). Trimming shortened V by 7 bases and J by 9 bases, and 16 bases separated the two germline ends. CDR1 and CDR2 (germline): SQVTM, ANQGSEA. This CDR3 comprises 12 residues.

The chain links TRBV5-4 to TRBJ2-7; D is unclear. The CDR3 consists of 15 residues. Germline-derived CDR1 and CDR2 are SGHNT and YYREEE (reference sequence). V was cut by 4 bases and J by 6 bases, with 20 bases left in between. For the CDR3, the DNA is TGTGCCAGCAGCCGCCCCCCTCATGGTTTGCTCGAGCAGTACTTC. This codes for CASSRPPHGLLEQYF.

The chain joins TRBV15 to TRBJ2-7; D not certain. V was pared by 5 bases and J by 3 bases, with 14 bases between. From germline, CDR1 is LNHNV and CDR2 YYDKDF (reference sequence). This CDR3 has 14 residues. The chain's CDR3 is CATSPDIGYYEQYF. Written as DNA, the CDR3 is TGTGCCACCAGCCCCGACATCGGCTACTACGAGCAGTACTTC.

V usage is TRBV7-9 and J usage is TRBJ2-7, with TRBD2 matching 8 bases. The length of the CDR3 is 13 residues. Per the germline V gene, CDR1 is SEHNR and CDR2 is FQNEAQ (reference sequence). V gave up 4 bases and J gave up 5 bases; unmatched junction bases: 4. CDR3 coding DNA: TGTGCCAGCAGCTCGACTAGCGTTAACGAGCAGTACTTC. It is translated as CASSSTSVNEQYF.

This chain links TRBV7-9 with TRBJ2-2; D possibly uses TRBD1 or TRBD2 (6 bases each). The CDR3 runs to 15 residues. CDR1 and CDR2 from the germline V gene are SEHNR and FQNEAQ (reference sequence). V lost 3 bases and J 5 bases, leaving 13 bases between the germline ends. CDR3 sequence: CASSLMEGVTGELFF. The CDR3 bases are TGTGCCAGCAGCTTGATGGAGGGGGTTACCGGGGAGCTGTTTTTT.

The gene calls are TRBV9 and TRBJ2-6; D gene uncertain. This CDR3 is built from 17 residues. Trimming cost V 2 bases and J 0 bases, with 12 bases left between them. Germline-derived CDR1 and CDR2 are SGDLS and YYNGEE. CDR3 nucleotides: TGTGCCAGCAGCGTCGGACGGCCGAGCTCTGGGGCCAACGTCCTGACTTTC. Amino acids: CASSVGRPSSGANVLTF.

V usage is TRBV7-9 and J usage is TRBJ2-5; D ambiguous. Germline V gene lookup returns CDR1 SEHNR and CDR2 FQNEAQ (reference sequence). The CDR3 spans 12 residues. Trimming pared 4 bases from V and 5 bases from J, leaving 8 bases between. CDR3 in amino acids: CASSYQRETQYF. The CDR3 DNA follows: TGTGCCAGCAGCTATCAGAGGGAGACCCAGTACTTC. The complete variable domain, with remaining parts taken from reference TRBV7-9 and TRBJ2-5, reads DTGVSQNPRHKITKRGQNVTFRCDPISEHNRLYWYRQTLGQGPEFLTYFQNEAQLEKSRLLSDRFSAERPKGSFSTLEIQRTEQGDSAMYLCASSYQRETQYFGPGTRLLVL.

The chain joins TRBV9 to TRBJ2-2; D is undetermined. The CDR3 contains 14 residues. CDR1 is SGDLS and CDR2 is YYNGEE in the germline V gene. The V and J ends lost 2 bases and 6 bases respectively, with 11 bases between them. The chain's CDR3 is CASSVSASSGELFF. The CDR3 DNA sequence: TGTGCCAGCAGCGTCTCAGCTTCTTCCGGGGAGCTGTTTTTT.

This sequence joins TRBV2 and TRBJ2-2; the match to TRBD2 covers 10 bases. V lost 1 base and J lost 4; bases outside the gene matches: 6. Per the germline V gene, CDR1 is SNHLY and CDR2 is FYNNEI. The CDR3 contains 17 residues. CDR3 nucleotides: TGTGCCAGCAGTGAAGGGTTAGCGGGAGGTATCACCGGGGAGCTGTTTTTT. Translating gives CASSEGLAGGITGELFF.

The chain employs TRBV29-1 and TRBJ1-2; 7 positions agree with TRBD1. This CDR3 is built from 13 residues. Trimming took 4 bases from V and 2 from J; bases not matched to a gene: 4. CDR1 SQVTM and CDR2 ANQGSEA come from the germline V gene. This CDR3 reads CSVVTGANYGYTF. In nucleotides, the CDR3 is TGCAGCGTTGTAACAGGGGCGAACTATGGCTACACCTTC.

The rearrangement joins TRBV4-1 to TRBJ2-5; 11 bases line up with TRBD2. V was clipped by 1 base and J by 2 bases; unmatched bases: 3. CDR3 length equals 16 residues. Germline V gene sequence: CDR1 MGHRA, CDR2 YSYEKL. In nucleotides, the CDR3 is TGCGCCAGCAGCCAAGCGGGACTAGCGGAACAAGAGACCCAGTACTTC. It specifies CASSQAGLAEQETQYF.

The chain recombines TRBV2 with TRBJ1-1; D unclear. The germline CDR1 and CDR2 sequences are SNHLY and FYNNEI. V lost 4 bases, J lost 4 bases, and 7 bases lay in between. The CDR3 has 12 amino acids. The CDR3 is CASSGWGTEAFF. In DNA, the CDR3 is TGTGCCAGCAGTGGGTGGGGCACTGAAGCTTTCTTT.

This clone was detected once. V gene TRBV14 combines with J gene TRBJ2-1, with 8 bases fitting TRBD2. This CDR3 region has 18 residues. The germline CDR1 and CDR2 sequences are SGHDN and FVKESK. The J segment lost 3 bases and the V segment lost 0 bases, leaving 10 bases of the junction unmatched. This chain's CDR3 is CASSQEDKTSVHYNEQFF. In DNA form, the CDR3 reads TGTGCCAGCAGCCAAGAAGACAAGACTAGCGTACACTACAATGAGCAGTTCTTC.

A single count supports this clone. The gene calls are TRBV21-1 and TRBJ2-7; TRBD1 is the table's D call and was not checked against the DNA. TRBV21-1 is marked as a pseudogene. The CDR3 totals 16 residues. The DNA for the CDR3 is TGTGCCAGCAGCTTCGGTTGTAAGGGGCCTTCCTACGAGCAGTACTTC. Amino acids: CASSFGCKGPSYEQYF.

This clone was observed once. This rearrangement joins TRBV10-3 to TRBJ2-7, with D hard to call. CDR3 length: 14 residues. V lost 3 bases, J lost 1 base, and 10 bases lay in between. Looked up from germline, CDR1 is ENHRY and CDR2 is SYGVKD. The CDR3 is CAISDPGRSYEQYF. For the CDR3, the DNA is TGTGCCATCAGTGATCCAGGTCGGTCCTACGAGCAGTACTTC.

The V and J genes are TRBV7-8 and TRBJ2-7; 8 nucleotides agree with TRBD2. The CDR3 extends over 17 amino acids. J gave up 1 base and V 5 bases, and 13 bases lay outside the gene matches. Germline CDR1 and CDR2: SGHVS and FQNEAQ. The CDR3 spells CASSNSGTTYNSYEQYF. The CDR3, as DNA: TGTGCCAGCAGCAATAGCGGGACGACGTATAATTCCTACGAGCAGTACTTC.